This TCR beta chain was recorded in a study of blood T cell repertoires in COVID-19. With 5 bases clipped from V and 6 bases from J, the junction kept 6 bases outside the gene matches. Germline CDR1 and CDR2: MDHEN and SYDVKM. The CDR3 is 14 residues long. Clones were sequenced by immunoSEQ multiplex PCR, and TCRdb holds only the in-frame ones, with some missing. The sample has 200,000 to 250,000 clones; around 80% are singletons. Specimen: PBMCs or T cells enriched from blood (not recorded which). V and J are TRBV28 and TRBJ1-2, with TRBD1 matching over 10 bases. This clonotype was obtained from a man aged 55 to 69 who had recovered from COVID-19. CDR3 in amino acids: CASSIPGQGHGYTF. The DNA of the CDR3 is TGTGCCAGCAGTATACCGGGACAGGGGCATGGCTACACCTTC.